These T cell receptor beta chains were read from a single sample in a study of cytomegalovirus exposure and HLA in healthy donors. Produced via immunoSEQ multiplex PCR; TCRdb's table is partial and in-frame only. The sample holds around 200,000 clones; 65% to 85% are singletons and the top ten take 3.5% to 4%. Sequenced: PBMCs. The receptors were sampled from a man aged 45-65 years in good health and CMV-seronegative. CDR3s include the opening cysteine and the closing phenylalanine or tryptophan. The D gene is left open where the match is weak. Where a row states a size, it is once, few, many or the class of an expanded clone; other rows omit it.

size	J	V	D	CDR3	DNA
-	TRBJ2-2	TRBV23-1	TRBD1	CASSPGQGTGELFF	TGCGCCAGCAGTCCGGGACAGGGGACCGGGGAGCTGTTTTTT
-	TRBJ1-4	TRBV4-1	-	CASSQSSGGEKLFF	TGCGCCAGCAGCCAATCAAGCGGGGGGGAAAAACTGTTTTTT
-	TRBJ1-4	TRBV5-5	-	CASNLQGLTNEKLFF	TGTGCCAGCAACTTACAGGGTTTAACTAATGAAAAACTGTTTTTT
-	TRBJ2-7	TRBV29-1	-	CSVEDGGNSYEQYF	TGCAGCGTTGAAGATGGGGGGAATTCCTACGAGCAGTACTTC
few	TRBJ2-1	TRBV19	-	CASSINPGVTYNEQFF	TGTGCCAGTAGTATAAATCCAGGGGTGACCTACAATGAGCAGTTCTTC
-	TRBJ2-2	TRBV4-3	-	CASSQAGHTGELFF	TGCGCCAGCAGCCAAGCTGGGCATACCGGGGAGCTGTTTTTT
-	TRBJ2-2	TRBV4-3	-	CASSRYISQPTANTGELFF	TGCGCCAGCAGCCGATACATCTCCCAGCCCACAGCGAACACCGGGGAGCTGTTTTTT
-	TRBJ2-7	TRBV7-8	TRBD1	CASSQGQGGSIRSSYEQYF	TGTGCCAGCAGCCAGGGACAGGGAGGCAGTATTAGGAGCTCCTACGAGCAGTACTTC
-	TRBJ1-6	TRBV5-8	TRBD1	CASSSGSRTGGRSPLHF	TGTGCCAGCAGCTCGGGATCCAGGACAGGGGGAAGGTCACCCCTCCACTTT
-	TRBJ2-1	TRBV5-1	-	CASSLSTSSYNEQFF	TGCGCCAGCAGCTTGAGTACTAGCTCCTACAATGAGCAGTTCTTC
-	TRBJ2-7	TRBV15	-	CATSREGPHSYEQYF	TGTGCCACCAGCAGAGAGGGGCCACACTCATACGAGCAGTACTTC
-	TRBJ2-5	TRBV9	TRBD2	CASSAPQGGEAETQYF	TGTGCCAGCAGCGCCCCCCAGGGAGGGGAAGCAGAGACCCAGTACTTC
-	TRBJ2-7	TRBV5-6	TRBD1	CASSSGPGQSYEQYF	TGTGCCAGCAGCTCAGGACCGGGACAGAGCTACGAGCAGTACTTC
few	TRBJ2-3	TRBV27	TRBD1	CASRGTGRTDTQYF	TGTGCCAGCAGGGGGACAGGGAGAACAGATACGCAGTATTTT
-	TRBJ1-3	TRBV27	-	CASSSGGGLSGNTIYF	TGTGCCAGCAGTTCGGGCGGGGGCCTCTCTGGAAACACCATATATTTT
-	TRBJ1-1	TRBV6-1	-	CASSYGTEAFF	TGTGCCAGCAGTTACGGCACTGAAGCTTTCTTT
-	TRBJ1-5	TRBV27	TRBD1	CASSWTGAANQPQHF	TGTGCCAGCAGTTGGACAGGGGCGGCGAATCAGCCCCAGCATTTT
-	TRBJ2-3	TRBV5-6	-	CASSHRGGPGTDTQYF	TGTGCCAGCAGCCACCGAGGGGGTCCTGGCACAGATACGCAGTATTTT
-	TRBJ1-5	TRBV7-8	-	CASSRGGYSNQPQHF	TGTGCCAGCAGCCGGGGAGGGTATAGCAATCAGCCCCAGCATTTT
-	TRBJ2-7	TRBV27	-	CASSSRALGLEQYF	TGTGCCAGCAGTTCCCGGGCCCTGGGGCTCGAGCAGTACTTC
-	TRBJ1-3	TRBV7-2	-	CASSSYSSSGNTIYF	TGTGCCAGCAGCTCCTACAGTAGCTCTGGAAACACCATATATTTT
-	TRBJ1-2	TRBV27	-	CASSLFVLGGPTRFYGYTF	TGTGCCAGCAGTTTATTTGTCCTTGGCGGGCCAACACGGTTCTATGGCTACACCTTC
once	TRBJ2-2	TRBV7-3	TRBD2	CASTPSGGNTGELFF	TGTGCCAGCACCCCCAGCGGGGGGAACACCGGGGAGCTGTTTTTT
-	TRBJ1-5	TRBV19	TRBD1	CASSTARTGQGNQPQHF	TGTGCCAGTAGTACGGCCCGGACAGGGCAGGGCAATCAGCCCCAGCATTTT
-	TRBJ2-3	TRBV28	-	CASGGLRNTQYF	TGTGCCAGTGGGGGCCTAAGGAATACGCAGTATTTT
-	TRBJ2-2	TRBV6-1	-	CASSEALWGGTQNTGELFF	TGTGCCAGCAGTGAAGCGCTTTGGGGGGGCACGCAAAACACCGGGGAGCTGTTTTTT
-	TRBJ1-3	TRBV19	TRBD1	CASSSLTGLVSGNTIYF	TGTGCCAGTAGTTCACTGACAGGGTTGGTCTCTGGAAACACCATATATTTT
-	TRBJ2-5	TRBV18	-	CASSPLVGQETQYF	TGTGCCAGCTCACCGTTGGTCGGGCAAGAGACCCAGTACTTC
-	TRBJ1-6	TRBV7-2	-	CASSPDLYNSPLHF	TGTGCCAGCAGCCCCGATCTCTACAATTCACCCCTCCACTTT
-	TRBJ1-1	TRBV18	-	CASSPPGVNTEAFF	TGTGCCAGCTCACCCCCGGGAGTGAACACTGAAGCTTTCTTT
-	TRBJ2-3	TRBV4-3	TRBD2	CASSQDPSGGPGDTQYF	TGCGCCAGCAGCCAAGATCCTAGCGGGGGGCCAGGAGATACGCAGTATTTT
once	TRBJ1-2	TRBV11-2	-	CASSFRGYGYTF	TGTGCCAGCAGCTTTAGGGGTTATGGCTACACCTTC
-	TRBJ2-2	TRBV18	TRBD1	CASSLNPPRGTGELFF	TGTGCCAGCTCCCTGAATCCCCCCAGGGGGACCGGGGAGCTGTTTTTT
-	TRBJ1-2	TRBV4-1	TRBD1	CASSQQTGEPYGYTF	TGCGCCAGCAGCCAACAAACAGGGGAACCCTATGGCTACACCTTC
few	TRBJ1-1	TRBV10-2	-	CARNRESEAFF	TGCGCCAGAAACAGGGAGTCTGAAGCTTTCTTT
-	TRBJ1-2	TRBV7-9	-	CASSPRQAPYGYTF	TGTGCCAGCAGCCCCCGACAGGCCCCCTATGGCTACACCTTC
once	TRBJ2-6	TRBV25-1	-	CASSSSGANVLTF	TGTGCCAGCAGCAGCTCTGGGGCCAACGTCCTGACTTTC
-	TRBJ2-5	TRBV7-2	TRBD2	CASSLEGGGTTQYF	TGTGCCAGCAGCTTAGAAGGCGGGGGGACGACCCAGTACTTC
-	TRBJ2-7	TRBV9	TRBD1	CASSVGDRAYEQYF	TGTGCCAGCAGCGTAGGGGACAGGGCCTACGAGCAGTACTTC
-	TRBJ1-1	TRBV2	-	CASKGAENTEAFF	TGTGCCAGCAAAGGGGCCGAGAACACTGAAGCTTTCTTT
-	TRBJ1-5	TRBV27	-	CASSPRTLYSNQPQHF	TGTGCCAGCAGCCCGCGGACACTTTATAGCAATCAGCCCCAGCATTTT
-	TRBJ1-6	TRBV5-6	TRBD1	CASTLGTGGSPLHF	TGTGCCAGCACCTTGGGGACAGGGGGTTCACCCCTCCACTTT
-	TRBJ1-6	TRBV7-2	-	CASSLGRSSPLHF	TGTGCCAGCAGCTTAGGCAGAAGTTCACCCCTCCACTTT
-	TRBJ1-4	TRBV5-1	TRBD1	CASSLEGQVHEKLFF	TGCGCCAGCAGCTTGGAGGGACAGGTCCATGAAAAACTGTTTTTT
-	TRBJ2-7	TRBV4-1	TRBD1	CASSQGFRDSFSSYEQYF	TGCGCCAGCAGCCAAGGATTCCGGGACAGCTTTAGCTCCTACGAGCAGTACTTC
-	TRBJ2-3	TRBV7-2	TRBD1	CASSLERGRGSTDTQYF	TGTGCCAGCAGCTTAGAGAGGGGGCGCGGAAGCACAGATACGCAGTATTTT
-	TRBJ2-3	TRBV5-1	-	CASSLSGDTQYF	TGCGCCAGCAGTCTCTCGGGAGATACGCAGTATTTT
-	TRBJ2-7	TRBV7-2	-	CASSLEPGMAYF	TGTGCCAGCAGCTTAGAACCGGGGATGGCGTACTTC
-	TRBJ1-5	TRBV19	-	CASSPGHSPEPQHF	TGTGCCAGTAGTCCCGGACACTCCCCAGAGCCCCAGCATTTT
few	TRBJ1-2	TRBV12-5	TRBD1	CASGLASGTGDPGYTF	TGTGCTAGTGGTTTGGCATCCGGGACAGGGGATCCTGGCTACACCTTC
-	TRBJ1-6	TRBV5-6	-	CASSQRVNSPLHF	TGTGCCAGCAGCCAACGGGTTAATTCACCCCTCCACTTT
-	TRBJ2-7	TRBV19	TRBD2	CASSDLSGGAFDEQYF	TGTGCCAGTAGTGACCTTAGCGGGGGGGCCTTTGACGAGCAGTACTTC
-	TRBJ2-1	TRBV9	TRBD2	CASSPWGGGAYEQFF	TGTGCCAGCAGCCCATGGGGCGGGGGGGCCTATGAGCAGTTCTTC
-	TRBJ2-2	TRBV7-2	-	CASSPWGGDTGELFF	TGTGCCAGCAGCCCATGGGGCGGGGACACCGGGGAGCTGTTTTTT
-	TRBJ2-1	TRBV27	TRBD2	CASRRLAGNEQFF	TGTGCCAGCAGGAGACTAGCGGGTAATGAGCAGTTCTTC